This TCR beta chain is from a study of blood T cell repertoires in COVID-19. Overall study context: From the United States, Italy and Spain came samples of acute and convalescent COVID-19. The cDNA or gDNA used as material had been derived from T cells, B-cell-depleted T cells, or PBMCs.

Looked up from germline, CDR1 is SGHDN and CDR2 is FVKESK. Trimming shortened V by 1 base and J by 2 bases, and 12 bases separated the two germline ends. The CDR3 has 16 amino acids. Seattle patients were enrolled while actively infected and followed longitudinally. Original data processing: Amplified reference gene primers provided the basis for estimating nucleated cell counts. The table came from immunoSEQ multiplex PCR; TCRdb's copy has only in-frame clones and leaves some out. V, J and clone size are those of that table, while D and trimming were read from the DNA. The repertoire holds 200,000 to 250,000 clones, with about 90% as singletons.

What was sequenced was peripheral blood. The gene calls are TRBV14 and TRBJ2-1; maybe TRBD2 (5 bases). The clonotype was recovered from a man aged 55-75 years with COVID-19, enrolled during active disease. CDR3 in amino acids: CASSQAGGSTYNEQFF. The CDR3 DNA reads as TGTGCCAGCAGCCAAGCCGGCGGGTCGACCTACAATGAGCAGTTCTTC.